This TCR beta chain was profiled in a study of blood T cell repertoires in COVID-19 (dated by TCRdb to the early 2020s). Study-level background: Collaborator samples came from the United States, Italy and Spain and covered acute and convalescent phases of COVID-19. The prospective study material was composed of cDNA or gDNA derived from T cells, B-cell-depleted T cells, or PBMCs. Subjects who had been exposed to COVID-19, were actively infected with it, or had recovered from it provided the deeply sampled blood TCRbeta repertoires that made up the dataset. A freely available public database, intended as a resource for researchers studying the immune response to SARS-CoV-2, is where the repertoires were released. The samples were drawn from the first 160 participants of the ongoing ImmuneRACE study and from some 1,300 subjects provided by 6 global collaborators. Sample metadata almost always included a de-identified subject ID, COVID-19 status, age in years and sex. Where available, HLA class I and class II types were taken from metadata supplied by the sample provider and were not determined by assay-based typing.

As to this clone: Its antigen remains unidentified. Base qualities are not recorded, but no much larger clone differs from it by a single base.

Collaborating institutions collected whole blood in K2EDTA tubes following their own protocols. For TCRbeta analysis, collaborators shipped samples as frozen whole blood, isolated PBMCs, or DNA extracted from either of those sample types. At the junction V is shortened by 1 base and J by 4 bases, with 11 bases in between. The CDR3 goes from the cysteine to the phenylalanine over 15 residues. The CDR3 DNA has 45 bases and is translated from base 1. The germline V gene specifies SNHLY as CDR1 and FYNNEI as CDR2. Study-wide findings and limitations: How much clinical and demographic metadata was included differed by source and by participant, and the metadata was provided uncurated.

TCRbeta CDR3 regions were amplified from genomic DNA using the immunoSEQ Assay, a bias-controlled multiplex PCR. The original methods were these. The number of nucleated cells in each sample was estimated from the amplification of reference gene primers within the assay. To quantify the absolute abundance of each unique TCRbeta CDR3 rearrangement, sequence reads were collapsed and filtered. For each sample, productive Simpson clonality was calculated by taking the square root of Simpson's diversity index across productive rearrangements. In TCRdb, the immuneACCESS table is reduced to in-frame sequences with V and J assigned. These tables do not hold every clone; where another copy was compared, an unresolved V gene accounts for under half, and the others remain unexplained. From that table come the V and J calls and clone size; the DNA was used to work out D and trimming. The sample includes a few hundred thousand clones, with approximately 80% observed a single time. About 9.4% of the sample comes from the top ten.

Sequenced: peripheral blood. The clonotype comes from a woman at least 80 years old with acute or convalescent COVID-19. The chain is assembled from TRBV2 and TRBJ2-1; TRBD1 is perhaps the D gene, given 5 matching bases. At the DNA level, the sequence is TGTGCCAGCAGTGAAGAAGGGGATGGGTACAATGAGCAGTTCTTC. It translates to CASSEEGDGYNEQFF.